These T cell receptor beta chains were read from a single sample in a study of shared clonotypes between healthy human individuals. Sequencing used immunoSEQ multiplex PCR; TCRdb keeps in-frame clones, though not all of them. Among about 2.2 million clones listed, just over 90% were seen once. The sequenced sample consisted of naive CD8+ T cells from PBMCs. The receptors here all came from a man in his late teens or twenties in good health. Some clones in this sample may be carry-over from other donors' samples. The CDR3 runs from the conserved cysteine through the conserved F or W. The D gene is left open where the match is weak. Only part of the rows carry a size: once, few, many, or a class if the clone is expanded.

cdr3_nt: TGTGCCAGTAGTGCAGCTACAGGGGGGTCGGATGATACGCAGTATTTT; cdr3_aa: CASSAATGGSDDTQYF; d_call: TRBD1; j_call: TRBJ2-3; v_call: TRBV19; clone_size: -
cdr3_nt: TGTGCCAGCAGCAGTGAAGCTTTCTTT; cdr3_aa: CASSSEAFF; d_call: -; j_call: TRBJ1-1; v_call: TRBV7-9; clone_size: -
cdr3_nt: TGTGCCAGCAGTTTACCCAGGAGCACTGAAGCTTTCTTT; cdr3_aa: CASSLPRSTEAFF; d_call: -; j_call: TRBJ1-1; v_call: TRBV28; clone_size: -
cdr3_nt: TGCGCCAGCAGCCAAGTCTTCGACTTCAAGGGGACCCAGTACTTC; cdr3_aa: CASSQVFDFKGTQYF; d_call: -; j_call: TRBJ2-5; v_call: TRBV4-3; clone_size: once
cdr3_nt: TGTGCCAGCAGTTACTCGGCTAGCGGACGAGTCAATGAGCAGTTCTTC; cdr3_aa: CASSYSASGRVNEQFF; d_call: TRBD2; j_call: TRBJ2-1; v_call: TRBV6-5; clone_size: -
cdr3_nt: TGTGCCACCAGCAGATCACCCGGGGTAGGGGACAGGGTGGGGAATGAGCAGTTCTTC; cdr3_aa: CATSRSPGVGDRVGNEQFF; d_call: TRBD1; j_call: TRBJ2-1; v_call: TRBV15; clone_size: -
cdr3_nt: TGCAGCGTTCGGATCGTCGGGGAGCTGTTTTTT; cdr3_aa: CSVRIVGELFF; d_call: -; j_call: TRBJ2-2; v_call: TRBV29-1; clone_size: -
cdr3_nt: TGTGCCAGCAGCGTACCCGGTGGGCGGTACAATGAGCAGTTCTTC; cdr3_aa: CASSVPGGRYNEQFF; d_call: -; j_call: TRBJ2-1; v_call: TRBV9; clone_size: -
cdr3_nt: TGTGCCAGCAGTTTGGATAGTAATGAAAAACTGTTTTTT; cdr3_aa: CASSLDSNEKLFF; d_call: -; j_call: TRBJ1-4; v_call: TRBV28; clone_size: -
cdr3_nt: TGCGCCAGCAGCGGTAGGGGCGAAAAGGGCGAGCAGTACTTC; cdr3_aa: CASSGRGEKGEQYF; d_call: -; j_call: TRBJ2-7; v_call: TRBV5-1; clone_size: -
cdr3_nt: TGCAGCGTCGACAGAGGGGACTATGGCTACACCTTC; cdr3_aa: CSVDRGDYGYTF; d_call: -; j_call: TRBJ1-2; v_call: TRBV29-1; clone_size: -
cdr3_nt: TGTGCCAGCAGCCAACTACTCCGGGACATTTACTACGAGCAGTACTTC; cdr3_aa: CASSQLLRDIYYEQYF; d_call: -; j_call: TRBJ2-7; v_call: TRBV4-2; clone_size: -
cdr3_nt: TGTGCCAGCAGCTTCACAGGGGGCTCCTACGAGCAGTACTTC; cdr3_aa: CASSFTGGSYEQYF; d_call: TRBD1; j_call: TRBJ2-7; v_call: TRBV28; clone_size: -
cdr3_nt: TGTGCCAGCAGTGAATTTAGCGGAAGAAACCCCCAGGAGACCCAGTACTTC; cdr3_aa: CASSEFSGRNPQETQYF; d_call: -; j_call: TRBJ2-5; v_call: TRBV2; clone_size: -
cdr3_nt: TGTGCCAGCTCACCAGGACTAGTTCGGGAAGAGACCCAGTACTTC; cdr3_aa: CASSPGLVREETQYF; d_call: TRBD2; j_call: TRBJ2-5; v_call: TRBV18; clone_size: -
cdr3_nt: TGTGCCAGCAGTTACTCGGGGGGTGAGCGACACACCATATATTTT; cdr3_aa: CASSYSGGERHTIYF; d_call: -; j_call: TRBJ1-3; v_call: TRBV6-5; clone_size: -
cdr3_nt: TGTGCCAGCAGCTCCCACCGGGGGAACGAGCAGTACTTC; cdr3_aa: CASSSHRGNEQYF; d_call: -; j_call: TRBJ2-7; v_call: TRBV27; clone_size: -
cdr3_nt: TGCGCCAGCAGTCTGACTAGCACAGATACGCAGTATTTT; cdr3_aa: CASSLTSTDTQYF; d_call: -; j_call: TRBJ2-3; v_call: TRBV10-1; clone_size: -
cdr3_nt: TGTGCCACCAGCACCGGGGGCGGGATCTCCACCGGGGAGCTGTTTTTT; cdr3_aa: CATSTGGGISTGELFF; d_call: -; j_call: TRBJ2-2; v_call: TRBV15; clone_size: -
cdr3_nt: TGTGCCAGCAGCTTGGTAACTAGCCGAACAGATACGCAGTATTTT; cdr3_aa: CASSLVTSRTDTQYF; d_call: -; j_call: TRBJ2-3; v_call: TRBV5-4; clone_size: -
cdr3_nt: TGTGCCTGGAGTCCAAAGGCGGGCCCCGGCTACGAGCAGTACTTC; cdr3_aa: CAWSPKAGPGYEQYF; d_call: -; j_call: TRBJ2-7; v_call: TRBV30; clone_size: once
cdr3_nt: TGTGCCAGCAGTGCCGCCCTGACTAGCACAGATACGCAGTATTTT; cdr3_aa: CASSAALTSTDTQYF; d_call: -; j_call: TRBJ2-3; v_call: TRBV2; clone_size: -
cdr3_nt: TGTGCCAGCATTCTCAGGGGGAGGGTAGAAGCTTTCTTT; cdr3_aa: CASILRGRVEAFF; d_call: TRBD1; j_call: TRBJ1-1; v_call: TRBV25-1; clone_size: few
cdr3_nt: TGTGCCAGCAGCTTAGAGGGGGCCTGGGAGACCCAGTACTTC; cdr3_aa: CASSLEGAWETQYF; d_call: -; j_call: TRBJ2-5; v_call: TRBV11-2; clone_size: -
cdr3_nt: TGCAGCGTTGACAGGGGCATAAAAGGCTACACCTTC; cdr3_aa: CSVDRGIKGYTF; d_call: -; j_call: TRBJ1-2; v_call: TRBV29-1; clone_size: -
cdr3_nt: TGTGCCACCAGCAGAGATCAGGGGTACCAAGAGACCCAGTACTTC; cdr3_aa: CATSRDQGYQETQYF; d_call: -; j_call: TRBJ2-5; v_call: TRBV15; clone_size: once
cdr3_nt: TGTGCCAGTAGTATAGCCGGAGAAGCAACTAATGAAAAACTGTTTTTT; cdr3_aa: CASSIAGEATNEKLFF; d_call: -; j_call: TRBJ1-4; v_call: TRBV19; clone_size: -
cdr3_nt: TGTGCCAGCAGTTTTCATCGGGTCCAGGTCCCGCCCTCCTACGAGCAGTACTTC; cdr3_aa: CASSFHRVQVPPSYEQYF; d_call: -; j_call: TRBJ2-7; v_call: TRBV28; clone_size: -
cdr3_nt: TGTGCCAGCAGTGAAGTACAGGGGTGGCCCTACGAGCAGTACTTC; cdr3_aa: CASSEVQGWPYEQYF; d_call: TRBD1; j_call: TRBJ2-7; v_call: TRBV6-1; clone_size: -
cdr3_nt: TGTGCCAGCAGCCCTCAGGGGAGTGAGACCCAGTACTTC; cdr3_aa: CASSPQGSETQYF; d_call: -; j_call: TRBJ2-5; v_call: TRBV9; clone_size: -
cdr3_nt: TGCGCCAGCCGGGGGGGAGAAGCTTTCTTT; cdr3_aa: CASRGGEAFF; d_call: -; j_call: TRBJ1-1; v_call: TRBV10-2; clone_size: few
cdr3_nt: TGTGCCAGCAGCCCTACCCCCTTTGACAGGGGAATGAACTATGGCTACACCTTC; cdr3_aa: CASSPTPFDRGMNYGYTF; d_call: TRBD1; j_call: TRBJ1-2; v_call: TRBV7-2; clone_size: -
cdr3_nt: TGCGCCAGCAGTGAGCGGGGAGGTAACTATGGCTACACCTTC; cdr3_aa: CASSERGGNYGYTF; d_call: -; j_call: TRBJ1-2; v_call: TRBV10-2; clone_size: -
cdr3_nt: TGTGCCAGCAGTTTGCGACCGGGACTAGCGTCCCAAGAGACCCAGTACTTC; cdr3_aa: CASSLRPGLASQETQYF; d_call: TRBD2; j_call: TRBJ2-5; v_call: TRBV28; clone_size: -
cdr3_nt: TGTGCCAGCAGTTTGGGGTGGGAGGGATACAATGAGCAGTTCTTC; cdr3_aa: CASSLGWEGYNEQFF; d_call: TRBD2; j_call: TRBJ2-1; v_call: TRBV28; clone_size: -
cdr3_nt: TGTGCCAGCAGCGTAGGTAGGGTCGGCTACGAGCAGTACTTC; cdr3_aa: CASSVGRVGYEQYF; d_call: -; j_call: TRBJ2-7; v_call: TRBV9; clone_size: -
cdr3_nt: TGTGCCAGCAGTTTAAGATCGGCACACTACGAGCAGTACTTC; cdr3_aa: CASSLRSAHYEQYF; d_call: -; j_call: TRBJ2-7; v_call: TRBV27; clone_size: -
cdr3_nt: TGTGCCAGCAAAAAGGGCAGGGATCCCAATCAGCCCCAGCATTTT; cdr3_aa: CASKKGRDPNQPQHF; d_call: -; j_call: TRBJ1-5; v_call: TRBV2; clone_size: -
cdr3_nt: TGTGCCATCAGTGAGCCCTTTTTAGGGACAGCCTACGAGCAGTACTTC; cdr3_aa: CAISEPFLGTAYEQYF; d_call: TRBD1; j_call: TRBJ2-7; v_call: TRBV10-3; clone_size: -
cdr3_nt: TGTGCCAGCAGCCTCATGGCGGCGGGGACCCTCGATGAGCAGTTCTTC; cdr3_aa: CASSLMAAGTLDEQFF; d_call: -; j_call: TRBJ2-1; v_call: TRBV7-9; clone_size: -
cdr3_nt: TGCGCCATCCACCGGAACACTGAAGCTTTCTTT; cdr3_aa: CAIHRNTEAFF; d_call: -; j_call: TRBJ1-1; v_call: TRBV23-1; clone_size: -
cdr3_nt: TGCGCCAGCAGCCAAGCCGTTAGCGATGAGCAGTTCTTC; cdr3_aa: CASSQAVSDEQFF; d_call: -; j_call: TRBJ2-1; v_call: TRBV4-3; clone_size: -
cdr3_nt: TGTGCCAGCAGCCTCAACCCCAATGAGCAGTTCTTC; cdr3_aa: CASSLNPNEQFF; d_call: -; j_call: TRBJ2-1; v_call: TRBV7-9; clone_size: few
cdr3_nt: TGCAGCGTACGGGACAGGTCCTACGAGCAGTACTTC; cdr3_aa: CSVRDRSYEQYF; d_call: TRBD1; j_call: TRBJ2-7; v_call: TRBV29-1; clone_size: -